Below are 12 T cell receptor beta chains sequenced from a single sample in a study of cytomegalovirus exposure and HLA in healthy donors. A multiplex PCR was run with 60 Vbeta primers and 13 Jbeta primers. The protocol was immunoSEQ multiplex PCR, while the TCRdb copy is restricted to in-frame clones and leaves out a portion. Of hundreds of thousands of clones listed, about three quarters are singletons. The sample taken for sequencing was PBMCs. The source is a woman aged 55-70 years in good health and CMV-seropositive.

This clone appeared once. This rearrangement joins TRBV30 to TRBJ2-7; TRBD1 is a possible D gene (7 bases). Trimming took off 5 bases at V and 0 bases at J, with 11 bases between the two ends. Germline V gene sequence: CDR1 GTSNPN, CDR2 SVGIG (reference sequence). The CDR3 length is 13 residues. The CDR3 region is CAWAEGASYEQYF. CDR3 nucleotides: TGTGCCTGGGCGGAGGGGGCCTCCTACGAGCAGTACTTC.

The J gene is TRBJ1-2, the V gene TRBV6-5; 8 bases agree with TRBD1. CDR1 is MNHEY, CDR2 SVGAGI, per germline. The CDR3 totals 15 residues. V shed 6 bases, J shed 2 bases, and the junction held 8 bases outside the gene matches. CDR3 in DNA: TGTGCCAGCAGGACCCAGGGGGCTGGGAACTATGGCTACACCTTC. It yields the protein CASRTQGAGNYGYTF.

The sample holds a few counts of this clone. The chain carries TRBV20-1 and TRBJ1-6, with D possibly matching TRBD1 (5 bases). Germline V gives CDR1 DFQATT, CDR2 SNEGSKA (reference sequence). The CDR3 spans 10 residues. Trimming took off 8 bases at V and 9 bases at J, with 8 bases between the two ends. CDR3 nucleotides: TGCAGTCCCGGGGGTTCACCCCTCCACTTT. Its protein is CSPGGSPLHF.

This clone was detected only a few times. The rearrangement uses TRBV28 and TRBJ1-6; 9 bases line up with TRBD1. V trimming: 5 bases; J trimming: 10 bases; junction bases outside the gene matches: 6. CDR3 length: 14 amino acids. The germline CDR1 and CDR2 sequences are MDHEN and SYDVKM. CDR3: CASSQGTGRSPLHF. The CDR3 nucleotides are TGTGCCAGCAGTCAGGGGACAGGGCGGTCACCCCTCCACTTT.

This chain uses TRBV13 with TRBJ2-7; 9 positions match TRBD1. Looked up from germline, CDR1 is PRHDT and CDR2 is FYEKMQ (reference sequence). This CDR3 comprises 14 residues. The ends lost 10 bases at V and 7 bases at J; junction bases unmatched: 14. The DNA of the CDR3 is TGTGCCAAACCTACAGGGGGCGCCGGTAGAGAGCAGTACTTC. This sequence encodes CAKPTGGAGREQYF.

V is TRBV27 and J is TRBJ1-5; perhaps TRBD1 as D (6 bases). The V end was cut by 6 bases, the J end by 3 bases, with 12 bases between. This CDR3 is built from 14 residues. Germline lookup yields CDR1 MNHEY and CDR2 SMNVEV (reference sequence). The CDR3 region is CASSLGQLNQPQHF. In DNA, the CDR3 is TGTGCCAGCAGCCTGGGACAACTCAATCAGCCCCAGCATTTT.

In its sample, this clone was seen a few times. The rearrangement links TRBV7-9 to TRBJ1-1, with 10 bases identical to TRBD1. The germline V gene encodes CDR1 SEHNR and CDR2 FQNEAQ (reference sequence). The CDR3 runs 16 residues. Trimming at V came to 5 bases and at J to 1 base, leaving 7 bases not matched to a gene. This CDR3 reads CASSHRDRGPNTEAFF. DNA for the CDR3: TGTGCCAGCAGCCACCGGGACAGGGGACCGAACACTGAAGCTTTCTTT.

The chain is built from TRBV5-1 and TRBJ2-1; 12 positions match TRBD2. The junction had 14 bases not matched to a gene; V was cut back by 4 bases and J by 9 bases. Per germline, CDR1 SGHRS and CDR2 YFSETQ. The CDR3 length is 17 residues. Written as DNA, the CDR3 is TGCGCCAGCAGCCGCGGTACTAGCGGGAGGCGAGGCAGTGAGCAGTTCTTC. It specifies CASSRGTSGRRGSEQFF. The whole variable domain, remainder taken from reference TRBV5-1 and TRBJ2-1, is KAGVTQTPRYLIKTRGQQVTLSCSPISGHRSVSWYQQTPGQGLQFLFEYFSETQRNKGNFPGRFSGRQFSNSRSEMNVSTLELGDSALYLCASSRGTSGRRGSEQFFGPGTRLTVL.

This chain joins TRBV7-6 and TRBJ1-5, with TRBD1 matching 8 bases. CDR1 is SGHVS, CDR2 FNYEAQ, per germline. V lost 5 bases and J lost 2; bases outside the gene matches: 8. The CDR3 has 16 amino acids. Here the CDR3 reads CASSHRDRTGNQPQHF. Here the CDR3 DNA reads TGTGCCAGCAGCCACAGGGACAGGACGGGCAATCAGCCCCAGCATTTT.

V is TRBV5-1 and J is TRBJ2-5; TRBD2 might be the D (5 bases). Trimming removed 2 bases from V and 2 bases from J, with 10 bases in between. Germline V CDR1 and CDR2: SGHRS, YFSETQ. The CDR3 loop spans 14 amino acids. This CDR3 is CASSLRGTQETQYF. The CDR3, as DNA: TGCGCCAGCAGCTTACGGGGAACTCAAGAGACCCAGTACTTC. Based on the CDR3 plus reference TRBV5-1 and TRBJ2-5, the full variable domain is KAGVTQTPRYLIKTRGQQVTLSCSPISGHRSVSWYQQTPGQGLQFLFEYFSETQRNKGNFPGRFSGRQFSNSRSEMNVSTLELGDSALYLCASSLRGTQETQYFGPGTRLLVL.

This chain joins TRBV5-1 and TRBJ1-1; 9 positions match TRBD1. This CDR3 has 13 residues. V lost 4 bases, J lost 8 bases, and 6 bases stayed unmatched. Germline V gene lookup returns CDR1 SGHRS and CDR2 YFSETQ. CDR3 coding DNA: TGCGCCAGCAGCATACCCGGGACAGGGGAAGCTTTCTTT. Translating it yields CASSIPGTGEAFF.

This chain links TRBV9 with TRBJ1-2; D gene uncertain. The germline V gene encodes CDR1 SGDLS and CDR2 YYNGEE. This CDR3 has 12 residues. Trimming shortened V by 4 bases and J by 4 bases, and 8 bases separated the two germline ends. The CDR3 DNA reads as TGTGCCAGCAGCCCTTCCCCCTATGGCTACACCTTC. Its translation: CASSPSPYGYTF.